The TCR beta chain under discussion was sequenced for a study of blood T cell repertoires in COVID-19. TCRdb's table, derived via immunoSEQ multiplex PCR, lists solely in-frame clones and lacks some. Of approximately 47,000 clones in the sample, more than 70% are singletons; the top ten hold 5% to 7%. V lost 6 bases, J lost 1 base, and 15 bases lay in between. Looked up from germline, CDR1 is MNHEY and CDR2 is SVGAGI. This CDR3 is 15 amino acids long. Sequencing was carried out using peripheral blood. The gene calls are TRBV6-5 and TRBJ1-1; TRBD1 might be the D (6 bases). The receptor comes from a woman in her sixties or seventies with acute or convalescent COVID-19. CDR3 nucleotide sequence: TGTGCCAGCAGCTCCCCTCAGGGGAGGAACACTGAAGCTTTCTTT. Translating gives CASSSPQGRNTEAFF.